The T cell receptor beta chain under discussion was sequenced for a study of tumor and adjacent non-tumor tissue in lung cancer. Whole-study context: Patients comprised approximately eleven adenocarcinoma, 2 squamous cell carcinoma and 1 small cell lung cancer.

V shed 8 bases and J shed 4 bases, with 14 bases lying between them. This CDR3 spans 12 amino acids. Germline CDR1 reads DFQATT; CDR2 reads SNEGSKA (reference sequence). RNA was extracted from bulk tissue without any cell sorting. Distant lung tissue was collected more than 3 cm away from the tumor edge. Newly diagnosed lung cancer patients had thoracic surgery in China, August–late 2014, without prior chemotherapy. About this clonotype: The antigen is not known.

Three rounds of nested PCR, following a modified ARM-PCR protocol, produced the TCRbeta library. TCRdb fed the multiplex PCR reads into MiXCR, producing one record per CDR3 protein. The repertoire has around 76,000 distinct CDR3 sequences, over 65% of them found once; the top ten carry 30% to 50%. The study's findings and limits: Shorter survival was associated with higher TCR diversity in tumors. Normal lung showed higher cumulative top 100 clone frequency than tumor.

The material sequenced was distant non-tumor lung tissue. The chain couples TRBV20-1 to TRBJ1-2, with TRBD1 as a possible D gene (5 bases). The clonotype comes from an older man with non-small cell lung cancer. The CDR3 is CSHREDSYGYTF. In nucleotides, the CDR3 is TGCAGTCATAGAGAAGACAGCTATGGCTACACCTTC.